The TCR beta chain under discussion was sequenced for a study of blood T cell repertoires in COVID-19. Study context: Donors in the United States, Italy and Spain gave samples during acute or convalescent COVID-19.

The V gene's germline CDR1 is MGHDK and CDR2 SYGVNS. V lost 0 bases to trimming and J lost 6 bases, with 5 bases between them. This CDR3 has 12 residues. TCRdb's copy holds only in-frame clones and misses some; the assay was immunoSEQ multiplex PCR. The table shows roughly 68,000 clones, with 90% to 95% occurring only once. Enrolled during active infection, Seattle patients were then followed longitudinally. V is TRBV25-1 and J is TRBJ2-5, with D unclear. The TCR was taken from a middle-aged man with COVID-19, enrolled during active disease. Specimen: peripheral blood. The DNA of the CDR3 is TGTGCCAGCAGTGAATATAGTAAGACCCAGTACTTC. Protein sequence: CASSEYSKTQYF.